This entry describes one TCR beta chain. The treatment: oral pan-JAK inhibitor, 5-10 mg twice daily. These data come from a study of CD8+ T cells in alopecia areata. With 2 bases removed from V and 13 bases from J, the gap between germline ends came to 9 bases. Germline V gene sequence: CDR1 MNHEY, CDR2 SVGAGI. The CDR3 has 11 amino acids. The sequencing template was cDNA reverse transcribed from extracted RNA. The assay was immunoSEQ multiplex PCR, and TCRdb's table has in-frame clones only and misses some. In the table there are 190,000 or so clones, roughly 64% of which are singletons. The sequences come from CD8+ T cells sorted from blood, collected at week 24, from a patient treated with tofacitinib. This clonotype was obtained from a human donor with alopecia areata. V gene TRBV6-5 combines with J gene TRBJ2-4; no reliable D call. Here the CDR3 reads CASSYGQIQYF. The CDR3 bases are TGTGCCAGCAGTTACGGGCAAATACAGTACTTC.